This is a list of T cell receptor beta chains from one sample in a study of early T cells in non-severe SARS-CoV-2 infection. TCRdb ran MiXCR on the 5' RACE reads and lists one entry per CDR3 protein. The sample carries around 61,000 distinct CDR3 sequences, about 15% recorded once. The material sequenced was whole blood, taken at baseline. These receptors all come from an adult who was a healthcare worker with PCR-confirmed SARS-CoV-2 infection or an uninfected control (not recorded which). The CDR3 runs from the conserved cysteine through the conserved F or W. The D gene is left open where the match is weak. A row's size may be missing; if present it is once, few, many or a size class.

J gene,D gene,clone size,V gene,CDR3 DNA,CDR3 protein
TRBJ2-3,.,.,TRBV2,TGTGCCAGCAGTGAGAGGGTACTGGTCAGGAGGAGCACAGATACGCAGTATTTT,CASSERVLVRRSTDTQYF
TRBJ2-2,TRBD1,.,TRBV19,TGTGCCAGTAGTGTCTGGACAGGGGTGAACACCGGGGAGCTGTTTTTT,CASSVWTGVNTGELFF
TRBJ2-1,.,.,TRBV6-2/TRBV6-3,TGTGCCAGCAGGGCGTACGGTGAGCAGTTCTTC,CASRAYGEQFF
TRBJ2-3,TRBD2,once,TRBV4-2,TGTGCCAGCAGACAAGCGGGGGAGATCACAGATACGCAGTATTTT,CASRQAGEITDTQYF
TRBJ2-5,TRBD2,few,TRBV11-2,TGTGCCAGCAGCCGCCTTTATCGACTAGCGGGGACCCAAGAGACCCAGTACTTC,CASSRLYRLAGTQETQYF
TRBJ2-1,TRBD1,many,TRBV7-3,TGTGCCAGCAGCTCCGGACAGGACAATGAGCAGTTCTTC,CASSSGQDNEQFF
TRBJ2-2,.,few,TRBV12-3/TRBV12-4,TGTGCCAGCAGTTTCAGTATAGCGGAGCTGTTTTTT,CASSFSIAELFF
TRBJ1-1,.,.,TRBV7-9,TGTGCCAGCAGCCGAGGGGTATCTGCTGAAGCTTTCTTT,CASSRGVSAEAFF
TRBJ2-3,TRBD1,many,TRBV28,TGTGCCAGCAGATCGGGACAGAACCAGCTCGGTACGCAGTATTTT,CASRSGQNQLGTQYF
TRBJ2-7,TRBD1,.,TRBV6-2/TRBV6-3,TGTGCCAGCAGCCACCGGGACAGGGGCTACGAGCAGTACTTC,CASSHRDRGYEQYF
TRBJ1-3,.,many,TRBV12-3/TRBV12-4,TGTGCCAGCAGTTTATCAGGGGCTGGAAACACCATATATTTT,CASSLSGAGNTIYF
TRBJ2-1,TRBD1,.,TRBV12-3/TRBV12-4,TGTGCCAGCAGTTTAAAAGGGACAGGGGTAGGTGAGCAGTTCTTC,CASSLKGTGVGEQFF
TRBJ2-7,.,few,TRBV20-1,TGCAGTGCAACCCACACCGAAACCTACGAGCAGTACTTC,CSATHTETYEQYF
TRBJ2-1,TRBD2,medium-sized,TRBV12-3/TRBV12-4,TGTGCCAGCAGTGTAAGACAGGGACTAGCGGCCAATGAGCAGTTCTTC,CASSVRQGLAANEQFF
TRBJ2-3,TRBD2,.,TRBV29-1,TGCAGCGTTGGTAAACGGGGGGGCAGCACAGATACGCAGTATTTT,CSVGKRGGSTDTQYF
TRBJ1-4,.,.,TRBV15,TGTGCCACCAGCAGTCCAGATGTCGCATTTGAAAAACTGTTTTTT,CATSSPDVAFEKLFF
TRBJ2-7,.,.,TRBV6-5,TGTGCCAGCAGTTACGCTTGGTCTGGGACCTACGAGCAGTACTTC,CASSYAWSGTYEQYF
TRBJ2-4,.,few,TRBV6-6,TGTGCCAGCAGTTACTTTTTCGGGATAGCCAAAAACATTCAGTACTTC,CASSYFFGIAKNIQYF
TRBJ1-5,.,few,TRBV5-4,TGTGCCAGCAGCCCCCCCCTCTGGAGGGCTCAGCCCCAGCATTTT,CASSPPLWRAQPQHF
TRBJ1-5,TRBD1,.,TRBV6-1,TGTGCCAGCAGTGAACCAGGGGGCGGAAATCAGCCCCAGCATTTT,CASSEPGGGNQPQHF
TRBJ2-3,.,.,TRBV7-2,TGTGCCAGCAGCCGCCTCTCTAGAGATACGCAGTATTTT,CASSRLSRDTQYF
TRBJ2-1,TRBD2,.,TRBV18,TGTGCCAGCTCACCCACCCTAGCGGGATTGTCCAATGAGCAGTTCTTC,CASSPTLAGLSNEQFF
TRBJ1-6,.,.,TRBV20-1,TGCAGTGCTAGAGATACGGACAATAATTCACCCCTCCACTTT,CSARDTDNNSPLHF
TRBJ1-4,TRBD1,.,TRBV18,TGTGCCAGCTCACCCGGGACAGGGGTGCATGAAAAACTGTTTTTT,CASSPGTGVHEKLFF
TRBJ2-7,.,.,TRBV14,TGTGCCAGCAGCCATCATATAGCGCGATACGAGCAGTACTTC,CASSHHIARYEQYF
TRBJ2-5,.,many,TRBV10-3,TGTGCCATCAGGGGGCGAAGGGACACTCAAGAGACCCAGTACTTC,CAIRGRRDTQETQYF
TRBJ1-1,.,.,TRBV5-1,TGCGCCAGCAGCTCCCGGGGGATGAACACTGAAGCTTTCTTT,CASSSRGMNTEAFF
TRBJ2-3,.,.,TRBV12-3/TRBV12-4,TGTGCCAGCAGGTGGGGGGGCCCAGATACGCAGTATTTT,CASRWGGPDTQYF
TRBJ2-1,.,.,TRBV18,TGTGCCAGCTCACCATCTCGAGGGGGGGCCGATGAGCAGTTCTTC,CASSPSRGGADEQFF
TRBJ2-5,TRBD1,many,TRBV2,TGTGCCAGCAGTGGGACAGGGCTCCGTCAAGAGACCCAGTACTTC,CASSGTGLRQETQYF
TRBJ2-6,.,.,TRBV10-2,TGCGCCAGCAGTGATTATAGGGACTTAACTACTGGGGCCAACGTCCTGACTTTC,CASSDYRDLTTGANVLTF
TRBJ2-3,TRBD2,.,TRBV5-8,TGTGCCAGCAGCTTGCCCGGACTAGCCCTCGATACGCAGTATTTT,CASSLPGLALDTQYF
TRBJ2-1,TRBD2,many,TRBV6-1,TGTGCCAGCAGTGAAGAACTAGCGGGAAGCAATGAGCAGTTCTTC,CASSEELAGSNEQFF